Detailed here is one T cell receptor (beta chain). The antigen is undetermined. The sample is drawn from a study of T cell responses to AZD1222 COVID-19 vaccine. Study outcomes and limitations: Donors in the cohort were predominantly white British and more often female, and clonal diversity was possibly underestimated.

Germline V CDR1 and CDR2: SGHRS, YFSETQ. Trimming took 3 bases from V and 6 from J; bases not matched to a gene: 6. This CDR3 has 14 amino acids. Produced via immunoSEQ multiplex PCR; TCRdb's table is partial and in-frame only. Of around 100,000 clones listed, 85% to 90% are singletons. The material sequenced was peripheral blood, taken on day 0 of AZD1222 vaccination. This receptor was obtained from an adult in good health. This sequence joins TRBV5-1 and TRBJ1-2, with TRBD1 matching over 9 bases. The CDR3 sequence: CASSWGQGWDGYTF. CDR3 in DNA: TGCGCCAGCAGCTGGGGACAGGGTTGGGATGGCTACACCTTC.